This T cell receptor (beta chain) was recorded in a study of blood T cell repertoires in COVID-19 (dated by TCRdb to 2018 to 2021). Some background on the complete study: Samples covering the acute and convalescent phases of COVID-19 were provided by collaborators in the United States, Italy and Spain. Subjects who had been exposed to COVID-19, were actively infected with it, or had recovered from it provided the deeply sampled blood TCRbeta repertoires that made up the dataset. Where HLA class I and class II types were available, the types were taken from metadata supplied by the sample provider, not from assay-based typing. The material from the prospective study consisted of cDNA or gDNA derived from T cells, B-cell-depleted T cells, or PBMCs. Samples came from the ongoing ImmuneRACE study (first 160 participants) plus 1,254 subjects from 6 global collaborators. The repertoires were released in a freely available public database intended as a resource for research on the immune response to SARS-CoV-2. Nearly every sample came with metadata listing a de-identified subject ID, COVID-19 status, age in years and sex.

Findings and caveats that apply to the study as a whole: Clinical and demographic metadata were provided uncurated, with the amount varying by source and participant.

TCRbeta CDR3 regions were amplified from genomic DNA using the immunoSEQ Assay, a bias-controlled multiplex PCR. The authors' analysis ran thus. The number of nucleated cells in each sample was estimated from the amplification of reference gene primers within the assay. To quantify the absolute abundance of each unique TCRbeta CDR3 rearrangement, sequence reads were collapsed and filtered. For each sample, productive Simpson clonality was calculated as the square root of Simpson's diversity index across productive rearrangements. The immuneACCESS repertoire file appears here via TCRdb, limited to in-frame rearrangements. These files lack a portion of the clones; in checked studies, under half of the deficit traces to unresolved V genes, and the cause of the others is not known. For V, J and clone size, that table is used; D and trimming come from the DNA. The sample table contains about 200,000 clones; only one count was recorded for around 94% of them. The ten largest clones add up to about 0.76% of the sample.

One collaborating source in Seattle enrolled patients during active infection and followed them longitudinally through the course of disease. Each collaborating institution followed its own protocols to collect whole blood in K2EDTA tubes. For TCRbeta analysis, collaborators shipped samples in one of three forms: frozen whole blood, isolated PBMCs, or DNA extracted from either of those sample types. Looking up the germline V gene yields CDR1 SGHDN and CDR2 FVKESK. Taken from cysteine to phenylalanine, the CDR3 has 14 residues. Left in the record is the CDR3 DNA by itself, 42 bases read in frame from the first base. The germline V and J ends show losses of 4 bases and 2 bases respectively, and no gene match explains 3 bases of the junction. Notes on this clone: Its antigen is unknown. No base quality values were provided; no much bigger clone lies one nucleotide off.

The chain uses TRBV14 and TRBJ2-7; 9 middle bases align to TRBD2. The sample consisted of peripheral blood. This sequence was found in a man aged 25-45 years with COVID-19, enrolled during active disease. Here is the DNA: TGTGCCAGCAGCCGACTAGCGGTGCCCTACGAGCAGTACTTC. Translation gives CASSRLAVPYEQYF.